This TCR beta chain is drawn from a study of shared clonotypes between healthy human individuals. Findings of the study overall: A limitation of the genetic and exposure-history diversity represented arose from few donors. Memory subsets generally showed lower estimated richness than naive subsets.

Naive CD8 cells comprised CD45RO-negative, CCR7-positively selected cells, excluding terminally differentiated effector memory CD45RA+ cells. CDR3 size: 13 residues. Germline V gives CDR1 MNHNS, CDR2 SASEGT. V was clipped by 6 bases and J by 8 bases, with 14 bases between them. Note on this clone: Its antigen remains unknown.

Original handling: Filtering differed since immunoSEQ provided only junctions, with no quality scores. This table comes from immunoSEQ multiplex PCR, and its TCRdb copy is limited to in-frame clones, with some not included. D and trimming were read from the DNA, whereas the V and J calls and clone size are those reported in that table. The repertoire includes about 800,000 clones, about 96% of them detected once, and about 0.25% sits in the top ten. The specimen sequenced was naive CD8+ T cells sorted from blood. This receptor was identified in a man between 25 and 39 years old in good health. The chain has TRBV6-1 and TRBJ1-3; D remains ambiguous. The DNA of the CDR3 is TGTGCCAGCAGCCCTGGGCCGATGGACACCATATATTTT. Translated: CASSPGPMDTIYF.